This T cell receptor (beta chain) was obtained from a study of human T cells and chemical hapten exposure. The study, taken as a whole, reports: Expanded TCRs grouped into significantly more large CDR3 similarity clusters than controls produced.

This sample's time point: patch test 2, 6 weeks after DPC sensitization. As to treatment: therapeutic diphenylcyclopropenone sensitization with weekly scalp DPC. At least ten counts were recorded for this clonotype. Its antigen is still unknown. In TCRdb, the RACE reads were re-called with MiXCR into one record per CDR3 protein. The repertoire consists of more than 80,000 distinct CDR3 sequences, with over 9.5% occurring once and the leading ten covering approximately 5%. The clonotype comes from a woman in her fifties or sixties with alopecia areata. Some clones in this sample may be carry-over from other donors' samples. This sample comprised whole blood, obtained in connection with sensitization to the hapten diphenylcyclopropenone (DPC).

The DNA for the CDR3 is TGTGCCAGCAGTAACAGGGATCAGCCCCAGCATTTT. The encoded protein is CASSNRDQPQHF. The chain couples TRBV6-5 to TRBJ1-5, with a tentative D call TRBD1 (6 bases). CDR1 and CDR2 (germline): MNHEY, SVGAGI. The CDR3 is made up of 12 amino acids. V dropped 5 bases and J dropped 5 bases, with 7 bases sitting between them.